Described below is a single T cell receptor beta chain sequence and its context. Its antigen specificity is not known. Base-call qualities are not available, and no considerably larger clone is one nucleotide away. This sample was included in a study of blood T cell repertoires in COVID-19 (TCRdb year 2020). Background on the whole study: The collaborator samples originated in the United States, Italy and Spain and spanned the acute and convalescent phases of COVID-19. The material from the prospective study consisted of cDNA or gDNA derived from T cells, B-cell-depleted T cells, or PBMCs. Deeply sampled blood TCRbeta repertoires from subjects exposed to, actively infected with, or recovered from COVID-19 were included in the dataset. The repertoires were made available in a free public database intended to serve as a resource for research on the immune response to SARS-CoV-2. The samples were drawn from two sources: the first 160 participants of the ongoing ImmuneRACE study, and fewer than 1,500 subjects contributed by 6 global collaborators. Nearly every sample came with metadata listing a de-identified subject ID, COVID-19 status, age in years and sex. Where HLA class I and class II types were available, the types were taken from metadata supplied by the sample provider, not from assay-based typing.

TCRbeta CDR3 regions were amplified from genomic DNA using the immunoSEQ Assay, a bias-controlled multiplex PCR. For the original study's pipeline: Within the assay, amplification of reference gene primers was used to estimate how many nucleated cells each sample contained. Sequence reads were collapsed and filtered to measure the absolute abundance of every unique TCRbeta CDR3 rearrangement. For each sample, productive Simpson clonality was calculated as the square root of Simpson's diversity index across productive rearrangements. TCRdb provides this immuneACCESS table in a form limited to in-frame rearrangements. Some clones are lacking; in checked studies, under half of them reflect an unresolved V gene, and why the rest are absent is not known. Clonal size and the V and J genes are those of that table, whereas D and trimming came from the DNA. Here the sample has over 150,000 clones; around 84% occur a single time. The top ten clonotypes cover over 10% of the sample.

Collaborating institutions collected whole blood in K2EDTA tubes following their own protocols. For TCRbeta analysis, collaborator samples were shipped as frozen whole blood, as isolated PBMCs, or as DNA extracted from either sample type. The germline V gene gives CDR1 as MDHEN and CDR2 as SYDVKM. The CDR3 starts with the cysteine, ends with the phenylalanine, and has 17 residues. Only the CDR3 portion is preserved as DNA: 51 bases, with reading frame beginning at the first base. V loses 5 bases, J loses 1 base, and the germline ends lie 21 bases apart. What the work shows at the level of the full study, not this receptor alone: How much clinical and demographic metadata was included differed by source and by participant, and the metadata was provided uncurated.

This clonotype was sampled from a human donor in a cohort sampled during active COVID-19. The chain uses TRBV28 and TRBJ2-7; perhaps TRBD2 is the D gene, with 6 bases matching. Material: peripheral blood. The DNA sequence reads TGTGCCAGCAGTCTCCAACCTCGCCTAGCGAAATCCTACGAGCAGTACTTC. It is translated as CASSLQPRLAKSYEQYF.